Presented here are 12 T cell receptor beta chains from one specimen sequenced in a study of blood T cell repertoires in COVID-19. Repertoires were generated with immunoSEQ multiplex PCR, while TCRdb's copy carries only in-frame clones and drops some. Of under 130,000 clones listed, 65% to 80% are singletons. The sample comprised peripheral blood. Every receptor here comes from a man between 65 and 85 years old with active or convalescent COVID-19.

V usage is TRBV2 and J usage is TRBJ2-5, with TRBD2 matching over 10 bases. Trimming cost V 5 bases and J 5 bases; bases outside gene matches: 5. Per the germline V gene, CDR1 is SNHLY and CDR2 is FYNNEI. The CDR3 length is 14 residues. The DNA of the CDR3 is TGTGCCAGCAGTTTAGCGGGAGGTCGGGAGACCCAGTACTTC. Residues: CASSLAGGRETQYF.

The CDR3 DNA is TGTGCCAGCAGCTCAGTAGGGGGCAGGCAAGAGACCCAGTACTTC. Translating it yields CASSSVGGRQETQYF. This chain links TRBV3-1 (or the pseudogene TRBV3-2) with TRBJ2-5, with TRBD1 matching 7 bases. The germline V gene encodes CDR1 LGHDT and CDR2 YNNKEL (reference sequence). The CDR3 length is 15 residues. V was pared by 5 bases and J by 2 bases, with 8 bases of the junction left unmatched.

This chain links TRBV9 with TRBJ1-2; TRBD1 aligns across 10 bases. V dropped 3 bases and J dropped 5; count of bases not matched to a gene: 10. The CDR3 sequence is 16 residues long. Looked up from germline, CDR1 is SGDLS and CDR2 is YYNGEE. The CDR3 reads CASSGFIGTGVYGYTF. In DNA form, the CDR3 reads TGTGCCAGCAGCGGATTTATCGGGACAGGGGTTTATGGCTACACCTTC.

The rearrangement uses TRBV9 and TRBJ1-2, with 9 bases aligning to TRBD1. The CDR3 spans 16 residues. Losses at the gene ends were 4 bases for V and 4 bases for J; bases not matched to a gene: 11. Per germline, CDR1 SGDLS and CDR2 YYNGEE. CDR3 sequence reads: CASSTGTGFQGYGYTF. The CDR3 coding sequence is TGTGCCAGCAGCACCGGGACAGGGTTTCAGGGCTATGGCTACACCTTC. The whole variable domain, filled in from reference TRBV9 and TRBJ1-2, reads DSGVTQTPKHLITATGQRVTLRCSPRSGDLSVYWYQQSLDQGLQFLIQYYNGEERAKGNILERFSAQQFPDLHSELNLSSLELGDSALYFCASSTGTGFQGYGYTFGSGTRLTVV.

This chain links TRBV18 with TRBJ1-1; 8 bases line up with TRBD1. The J segment lost 4 bases and the V segment lost 3 bases, leaving 10 bases of the junction unmatched. Germline V CDR1 and CDR2: KGHSH, LQKENI. This CDR3 has 16 amino acids. The CDR3 DNA reads as TGTGCCAGCTCACCGACCCCACAGGGGGGGGGCACTGAAGCTTTCTTT. The encoded protein is CASSPTPQGGGTEAFF.

A remark on this clone: Additional DNA sequences in this sample encode the identical CDR3. DNA for the CDR3: TGCGCCAGCAGCCCGACAGGGGCTACTGAAGCTTTCTTT. Amino acids: CASSPTGATEAFF. The rearrangement uses TRBV5-1 and TRBJ1-1, with TRBD1 matching 8 bases. V was pared by 4 bases and J by 5 bases, with 4 bases of the junction left unmatched. The V gene's germline CDR1 is SGHRS and CDR2 YFSETQ. The CDR3 spans 13 residues.

A few counts support this clone. The chain is built from TRBV6-5 and TRBJ2-7; D may be TRBD2 (7 bases). The CDR3 consists of 14 residues. Germline V CDR1 and CDR2: MNHEY, SVGAGI. V dropped 7 bases and J dropped 2 bases, with 15 bases sitting between them. The CDR3 DNA reads as TGTGCCAGCAAGAGAGGGGGGGGTGCCTACGAGCAGTACTTC. Its translation: CASKRGGGAYEQYF.

The chain recombines TRBV24-1 with TRBJ2-2, with unresolved D. The germline V gene has CDR1 KGHDR and CDR2 SFDVKD. The germline V and J ends were trimmed by 4 bases and 1 base, with 3 bases remaining between them. The CDR3 loop spans 13 amino acids. The CDR3 loop reads CATSDGNTGELFF. CDR3 bases: TGTGCCACCAGTGACGGGAACACCGGGGAGCTGTTTTTT.

This sequence joins TRBV24-1 and TRBJ2-3; 9 bases are a match to TRBD1. This CDR3 has 16 residues. The germline gives CDR1 KGHDR, CDR2 SFDVKD. V trimming: 4 bases; J trimming: 0 bases; junction bases outside the gene matches: 4. CDR3 protein: CATSDHDRGSTDTQYF. CDR3 coding DNA: TGTGCCACCAGTGACCACGACAGGGGGAGCACAGATACGCAGTATTTT.

The chain employs TRBV19 and TRBJ1-2; D remains unclear. This CDR3 is built from 14 residues. In germline, CDR1 is LNHDA, CDR2 SQIVND (reference sequence). The ends were cut back, 5 bases at V and 4 bases at J, with 14 bases in the middle. The CDR3 loop is CASSPVEESYGYTF. For the CDR3, the DNA is TGTGCCAGTAGTCCAGTGGAGGAGAGCTATGGCTACACCTTC. The whole variable domain, remainder taken from reference TRBV19 and TRBJ1-2, is DGGITQSPKYLFRKEGQNVTLSCEQNLNHDAMYWYRQDPGQGLRLIYYSQIVNDFQKGDIAEGYSVSREKKESFPLTVTSAQKNPTAFYLCASSPVEESYGYTFGSGTRLTVV.

V and J are TRBV4-1 and TRBJ2-5, with D unresolved. Germline V gene sequence: CDR1 MGHRA, CDR2 YSYEKL. Trimming removed 0 bases from V and 5 bases from J, with 10 bases in between. The CDR3 extends over 14 amino acids. In DNA form, the CDR3 reads TGCGCCAGCAGCCAAGATTATGTGAGCGAGACCCAGTACTTC. Protein: CASSQDYVSETQYF.

The chain employs TRBV5-4 and TRBJ2-7, with 8 bases that match TRBD2. Germline trimming cut 0 bases from V and 11 bases from J; bases unmatched to any gene: 13. Germline V gene lookup returns CDR1 SGHNT and CDR2 YYREEE (reference sequence). This CDR3 contains 15 residues. As DNA, the CDR3 is TGTGCCAGCAGCTTGGGTGGTAGCGGGGAAAGATTTGAGTACTTC. Amino acids: CASSLGGSGERFEYF.